These 23 T cell receptor beta chains were sequenced from one sample in a study of Ad26.COV2.S vaccination and SARS-CoV-2 variants (dated by TCRdb to about 2021). The library relied on the immunoSEQ multiplex PCR assay. The table was pulled from immuneACCESS by TCRdb, which kept in-frame rearrangements only. Such tables lose some clones; where checked, under half of the loss comes from unresolved V genes, and the rest has no known cause. The sample data list hundreds of thousands of clones, and about 87% of these were observed just once. Under 4% of the sample is in the top ten clones. Explained via the paper, the treatment or condition label denotes: some 20 received Ad26.COV2.S at low or high dose, single or two shots; several received placebo; per-sample allocation not given. Repertoires of vaccine and placebo recipients were sequenced from samples taken on day 63 after the first injection. The sample was peripheral blood, taken in a trial of Ad26.COV2.S vaccine versus placebo. The receptors derive from a person aged 18-60 years who received the Ad26.COV2.S COVID-19 vaccine or a placebo.

On this clone itself: Sequence at one end of the junction differs from germline and may be a read error. The sample holds other DNA sequences that translate to the same CDR3. The CDR3: CASSRDRNTEAFF. CDR3 sequence (DNA): TGTGCCAGCAGCAGGGACAGAAACACTGAAGCCTTCTTT. V gene TRBV11-2 combines with J gene TRBJ1-1; 7 bases agree with TRBD1. The CDR3 is 13 amino acids. Germline V gene data show CDR1 as SGHAT and CDR2 as FQNNGV.

V gene TRBV6-2 or TRBV6-3 combines with J gene TRBJ1-2, with D possibly being TRBD1 (5 bases). Trimming removed 10 bases at V and 8 bases at J, with 17 bases between. The CDR3 is made up of 12 amino acids. Germline lookup yields CDR1 MNHEY and CDR2 SVGEGT. CDR3 residues: CATTPQGHGYTF. CDR3 nucleotides: TGTGCCACCACCCCCCAGGGCCACGGCTACACCTTC.

The chain couples TRBV20-1 to TRBJ2-7; a weak D match, TRBD1 (5 bases). Germline V gene lookup returns CDR1 DFQATT and CDR2 SNEGSKA (reference sequence). Trimming shortened V by 3 bases and J by 6 bases, and 12 bases separated the two germline ends. This CDR3 spans 12 amino acids. The DNA for the CDR3 is TGCAGTGCTAGTGTGGGGCTGGGCGAGCAGTACTTC. This encodes CSASVGLGEQYF.

This chain connects TRBV28 to TRBJ1-2; no clear D. The length of the CDR3 is 12 residues. Trimming left V 2 bases short and J 5 bases short, with 6 bases between. Germline V gene sequence: CDR1 MDHEN, CDR2 SYDVKM. CDR3 nucleotides: TGTGCCAGCAGTTTAGTGGGGTATGGCTACACCTTC. Residues: CASSLVGYGYTF.

This chain uses TRBV6-5 with TRBJ2-7; a weak D match, TRBD1 (5 bases). The V gene lost 2 bases and the J gene lost 2 bases, with 13 bases spanning the gap. This CDR3 is built from 15 residues. Germline V gene data show CDR1 as MNHEY and CDR2 as SVGAGI. CDR3: CASSYTAGKAYEQYF. The CDR3 DNA reads as TGTGCCAGCAGTTACACGGCAGGGAAGGCCTACGAGCAGTACTTC.

The chain uses TRBV18 and TRBJ2-3, with 8 bases matching TRBD1. Per the germline V gene, CDR1 is KGHSH and CDR2 is LQKENI. This CDR3 region has 14 residues. Unmatched junction bases numbered 4, after V lost 5 bases and J lost 3 bases. The CDR3 sequence is CASSTGTGTDTQYF. In nucleotides, the CDR3 is TGTGCCAGCTCAACCGGGACAGGTACAGATACGCAGTATTTT.

The chain recombines TRBV29-1 with TRBJ1-2, with a weak D call TRBD1 (5 bases). The CDR3 covers 12 residues. Germline V gene sequence: CDR1 SQVTM, CDR2 ANQGSEA. V shed 8 bases and J shed 6 bases, with 16 bases lying between them. CDR3 sequence (DNA): TGCAGCTCGGGCGGGACCTTCGATGGCTACACCTTC. Translated, it gives CSSGGTFDGYTF.

The V and J genes are TRBV7-8 and TRBJ1-1; maybe TRBD1 (6 bases). The CDR3 sequence is 15 residues long. CDR1 SGHVS and CDR2 FQNEAQ come from the germline V gene. V gave up 5 bases and J gave up 5 bases, with 18 bases separating them. This CDR3 is CASSSRQASGTEAFF. The CDR3 coding sequence is TGTGCCAGCAGCAGCAGACAGGCCTCGGGGACTGAAGCTTTCTTT.

The CDR3 DNA reads TGTGCCAGCCCATGGGGGGAAGGCACTGAAGCTTTCTTT. It translates to CASPWGEGTEAFF. The chain has TRBV6-5 and TRBJ1-1, with D tentatively TRBD1 (5 bases). The V gene lost 8 bases and the J gene lost 4 bases, with 14 bases spanning the gap. The CDR3 totals 13 residues. Germline V gene data show CDR1 as MNHEY and CDR2 as SVGAGI.

The chain joins TRBV29-1 to TRBJ2-1, with TRBD2 matching over 7 bases. CDR1 SQVTM and CDR2 ANQGSEA come from the germline V gene. The CDR3 sequence is 17 residues long. V gave up 0 bases and J gave up 0 bases; unmatched junction bases: 8. The CDR3 DNA reads TGCAGCGTTGAAGATAGGTTGCGGGGGAGCTCCTACAATGAGCAGTTCTTC. It is translated as CSVEDRLRGSSYNEQFF.

The rearrangement joins TRBV4-1 to TRBJ1-3; TRBD1 is a possible D gene (5 bases). Germline CDR1 is MGHRA and CDR2 is YSYEKL. V was pared by 6 bases and J by 13 bases, with 16 bases between. There are 12 residues in the CDR3. CDR3 nucleotide sequence: TGCGCCAGCAGACCTCCTGGGGGTACTATATATTTT. This translates into CASRPPGGTIYF.

This chain links TRBV6-6 with TRBJ2-7; the D gene is possibly TRBD1 (6 bases). V was shortened by 7 bases and J by 7 bases, with 14 bases between the two germline ends. This CDR3 has 12 residues. Germline V CDR1 and CDR2: MNHNY, SVGAGI (reference sequence). In nucleotides, the CDR3 is TGTGCCAGCACCAATACAGGGAGAGAGCAGTACTTC. Its translation: CASTNTGREQYF.

This sequence joins TRBV7-2 and TRBJ2-1, with 10 bases lining up with TRBD1. The length of the CDR3 is 16 residues. The germline V gene has CDR1 SGHTA and CDR2 FQGNSA. J gave up 8 bases and V 5 bases, and 12 bases lay outside the gene matches. The CDR3 reads CASSTIRQGARDEQFF. The CDR3 DNA reads TGTGCCAGCAGCACAATTCGACAGGGGGCTAGGGATGAGCAGTTCTTC.

The rearrangement links TRBV20-1 to TRBJ2-7; D is perhaps TRBD1 (5 bases). The CDR3 loop spans 11 amino acids. Germline CDR1 and CDR2: DFQATT and SNEGSKA (reference sequence). Trimming removed 5 bases at V and 5 bases at J, with 10 bases between. CDR3 protein: CSASDSHEQYF. CDR3 coding DNA: TGCAGTGCTTCAGACAGCCACGAGCAGTACTTC.

This chain links TRBV28 with TRBJ2-7; 11 bases map to TRBD2. This CDR3 spans 16 amino acids. The germline gives CDR1 MDHEN, CDR2 SYDVKM. V lost 5 bases to trimming and J lost 2 bases; unmatched junction nucleotides: 8. CDR3 residues: CASSLHGTSGTYEQYF. DNA for the CDR3: TGTGCCAGCAGTCTCCACGGGACTAGCGGAACCTACGAGCAGTACTTC.

The chain has TRBV18 and TRBJ1-5, with 9 bases that match TRBD1. J lost 6 bases, V lost 2 bases, and 5 bases had no gene match. The germline V gene encodes CDR1 KGHSH and CDR2 LQKENI. The CDR3 loop spans 15 amino acids. CDR3 in amino acids: CASSPDRGAGQPQHF. The CDR3 DNA reads as TGTGCCAGCTCACCAGACAGGGGGGCGGGTCAGCCCCAGCATTTT.

V gene TRBV28 combines with J gene TRBJ1-1; D not resolved. The germline V gene has CDR1 MDHEN and CDR2 SYDVKM. CDR3 length: 15 amino acids. Trimming pared 1 base from V and 3 bases from J, leaving 12 bases between. The DNA for the CDR3 is TGTGCCAGCAGTTTATCGGCGGCTGGGGACACTGAAGCTTTCTTT. Protein: CASSLSAAGDTEAFF.

The V call is TRBV7-2, the J call TRBJ2-1; 11 bases agree with TRBD2. With 3 bases clipped from V and 9 bases from J, the junction kept 7 bases outside the gene matches. CDR3 length equals 15 residues. The germline V gene encodes CDR1 SGHTA and CDR2 FQGNSA. This chain's CDR3 is CASSLGTSGTREQFF. The CDR3 nucleotides read TGTGCCAGCAGCTTGGGGACTAGCGGAACTCGTGAGCAGTTCTTC.

This clone was seen a few times. The chain joins TRBV7-3 to TRBJ2-2; TRBD1 aligns across 8 bases. This CDR3 is built from 15 residues. Germline CDR1 is SGHTA and CDR2 is FQGTGA. V gave up 2 bases and J gave up 4 bases; unmatched junction bases: 3. The CDR3 reads CASSLQGAGTGELFF. The CDR3 nucleotides read TGTGCCAGCAGCTTACAGGGGGCGGGCACCGGGGAGCTGTTTTTT.

The CDR3 protein is CAWSSGTGDGKLFF. In DNA, the CDR3 is TGTGCCTGGAGCTCCGGGACAGGGGATGGAAAACTGTTTTTT. The chain is built from TRBV30 and TRBJ1-4; 10 bases map to TRBD1. CDR1 GTSNPN and CDR2 SVGIG come from the germline V gene (reference sequence). V lost 3 bases and J lost 10; bases outside the gene matches: 8. The CDR3 totals 14 residues. Full variable domain (missing parts from reference TRBV30 and TRBJ1-4): SQTIHQWPATLVQPVGSPLSLECTVEGTSNPNLYWYRQAAGRGLQLLFYSVGIGQISSEVPQNLSASRPQDRQFILSSKKLLLSDSGFYLCAWSSGTGDGKLFFGSGTQLSVL.

V is TRBV4-1 and J is TRBJ2-3, with 8 bases identical to TRBD1. Unmatched junction bases numbered 8, after V lost 4 bases and J lost 5 bases. This CDR3 contains 15 residues. CDR1 and CDR2 (germline): MGHRA, YSYEKL. The CDR3 spells CASSPRTGSGDTQYF. CDR3 sequence (DNA): TGCGCCAGCAGCCCAAGGACAGGGTCGGGAGATACGCAGTATTTT.

The chain couples TRBV5-5 to TRBJ2-1, with 9 bases aligning to TRBD1. This CDR3 region has 16 residues. Trimming removed 0 bases from V and 4 bases from J; junction bases left unmatched: 5. Looked up from germline, CDR1 is SGHKS and CDR2 is YYEKEE (reference sequence). The CDR3 DNA sequence: TGTGCCAGCAGCTTGGTTGGGACAGGGATGTACAATGAGCAGTTCTTC. Its protein product is CASSLVGTGMYNEQFF. Variable domain in full (rest from reference TRBV5-5 and TRBJ2-1): DAGVTQSPTHLIKTRGQQVTLRCSPISGHKSVSWYQQVLGQGPQFIFQYYEKEERGRGNFPDRFSARQFPNYSSELNVNALLLGDSALYLCASSLVGTGMYNEQFFGPGTRLTVL.

The chain joins TRBV5-6 to TRBJ2-2; a weak D match, TRBD2 (6 bases). CDR3 size: 16 residues. Trimming removed 0 bases at V and 4 bases at J, with 13 bases between. Germline CDR1 SGHDT, CDR2 YYEEEE. The CDR3 nucleotides read TGTGCCAGCAGCTTGGAAATGTCCGGGAGCACCGGGGAGCTGTTTTTT. Translated, it gives CASSLEMSGSTGELFF.